This entry lists 10 T cell receptor beta chains sequenced from one sample in a study of T cell clones after liver transplantation. Profiling relied on immunoSEQ multiplex PCR, and the TCRdb table lists in-frame clones only, not all of them. The data hold 12,000 to 15,000 clones, with approximately 91% observed a single time. Sequences were derived from CD8+ T cells from blood, sampled before liver transplant. The receptor source for this set is a human donor who received a liver transplant.

The CDR3 region has the DNA TGTGCCAGCAGTTTACTTACAGAGTACAATGAGCAGTTCTTC. Protein: CASSLLTEYNEQFF. This sequence joins TRBV28 and TRBJ2-1; no reliable D call. Germline lookup yields CDR1 MDHEN and CDR2 SYDVKM. The CDR3 consists of 14 residues. Trimming took 2 bases from V and 4 from J, leaving 9 bases between them.

V gene TRBV2 combines with J gene TRBJ2-7, with D possibly TRBD2 on 6 matching bases. Germline V CDR1 and CDR2: SNHLY, FYNNEI. Trimming took 6 bases from V and 7 from J, leaving 22 bases between them. This CDR3 is 15 amino acids long. CDR3 region: CASSESASATGEQYF. CDR3 DNA: TGTGCCAGCAGCGAATCGGCTAGCGCGACGGGAGAGCAGTACTTC.

The gene calls are TRBV6-5 and TRBJ2-7; a weak D match, TRBD1 (6 bases). Trimming took off 6 bases at V and 6 bases at J, with 18 bases between the two ends. The CDR3 consists of 14 residues. The germline V gene encodes CDR1 MNHEY and CDR2 SVGAGI. This CDR3 reads CASSPLGGPGEQYF. The CDR3 coding sequence is TGTGCCAGCAGCCCCCTAGGGGGACCGGGCGAGCAGTACTTC.

The V call is TRBV7-8, the J call TRBJ2-3; 14 bases are a match to TRBD2. The trim removed 5 bases at V and 1 base at J, leaving 5 bases unmatched. The length of the CDR3 is 17 residues. Germline lookup yields CDR1 SGHVS and CDR2 FQNEAQ. In DNA, the CDR3 is TGTGCCAGCAGCATGGGACTAGCGGGAGTCGGCACAGATACGCAGTATTTT. This translates into CASSMGLAGVGTDTQYF.

This chain uses TRBV4-1 with TRBJ2-5; D may correspond to TRBD1 or TRBD2 (5 bases each). Trimming removed 0 bases from V and 2 bases from J, with 16 bases in between. From germline, CDR1 is MGHRA and CDR2 YSYEKL. This CDR3 spans 17 amino acids. CDR3 in DNA: TGCGCCAGCAGCCAAGATGGGTCGGGACGGGATCAAGAGACCCAGTACTTC. Translation: CASSQDGSGRDQETQYF.

The chain has TRBV27 and TRBJ1-2; tentatively, D is TRBD1 (6 bases). CDR1 and CDR2 from the germline V gene are MNHEY and SMNVEV (reference sequence). The CDR3 totals 14 residues. V was clipped by 1 base and J by 2 bases, with 8 bases between them. Here the CDR3 reads CASSLLGANYGYTF. The CDR3 nucleotides read TGTGCCAGCAGTTTATTGGGGGCGAACTATGGCTACACCTTC.

This clone was found once. This chain connects TRBV9 to TRBJ2-3; D may be TRBD1 (5 bases). Germline V gene data show CDR1 as SGDLS and CDR2 as YYNGEE. Trimming stripped 4 bases from V and 2 bases from J, with 11 bases between. CDR3 size: 14 residues. The CDR3: CASSPETDTDTQYF. The DNA of the CDR3 is TGTGCCAGCAGCCCAGAGACAGACACAGATACGCAGTATTTT. Full variable domain (remainder filled in from reference TRBV9 and TRBJ2-3): DSGVTQTPKHLITATGQRVTLRCSPRSGDLSVYWYQQSLDQGLQFLIQYYNGEERAKGNILERFSAQQFPDLHSELNLSSLELGDSALYFCASSPETDTDTQYFGPGTRLTVL.

The chain employs TRBV7-6 and TRBJ2-7; tentative D call: TRBD2 (5 bases). The CDR3 has 15 amino acids. Trimming cost V 4 bases and J 2 bases, with 15 bases left between them. From germline, CDR1 is SGHVS and CDR2 FNYEAQ. The chain's CDR3 is CASSSRVAEPYEQYF. The DNA for the CDR3 is TGTGCCAGCAGCTCGAGGGTGGCGGAACCCTACGAGCAGTACTTC. Full variable domain (outside the CDR3, taken from reference TRBV7-6 and TRBJ2-7): GAGVSQSPRYKVTKRGQDVALRCDPISGHVSLYWYRQALGQGPEFLTYFNYEAQQDKSGLPNDRFSAERPEGSISTLTIQRTEQRDSAMYRCASSSRVAEPYEQYFGPGTRLTVT.

The chain couples TRBV5-1 to TRBJ2-7; 12 nucleotides align to TRBD2. J gave up 3 bases and V 0 bases, and 7 bases lay outside the gene matches. Germline assignment: CDR1 SGHRS and CDR2 YFSETQ. There are 17 residues in the CDR3. In DNA, the CDR3 is TGCGCCAGCAGCTTGGAACCGGGACTAGCGGGTTTCTACGAGCAGTACTTC. Amino acid sequence: CASSLEPGLAGFYEQYF.

This chain uses TRBV4-1 with TRBJ2-5, with 9 bases fitting TRBD2. CDR1 MGHRA and CDR2 YSYEKL come from the germline V gene. The junction had 2 bases not matched to a gene; V was cut back by 3 bases and J by 3 bases. The CDR3 is 14 residues long. In DNA, the CDR3 is TGCGCCAGCAGCCATGCTAGCGGGAAAGAGACCCAGTACTTC. It codes for CASSHASGKETQYF.